Listed below are T cell receptor beta chains from one sample, sequenced in a study of early T cells in non-severe SARS-CoV-2 infection. TCRdb re-called the 5' RACE reads with MiXCR, one entry per CDR3 protein. Of tens of thousands of distinct CDR3 sequences listed, approximately 9.9% were seen once; the top ten hold less than 15%. The sequenced sample was whole blood. These receptors came from an adult who was a healthcare worker with PCR-confirmed SARS-CoV-2 infection or an uninfected control (not recorded which). Both conserved end residues are part of each CDR3. A D gene is named only where the DNA matches it firmly. Clone size is shown for a subset of rows, as once, few, many or a class of expanded clone.

- TRBJ2-1 TRBV12-3/TRBV12-4 - CASSRRGEQFF TGTGCCAGCAGTCGACGGGGTGAGCAGTTCTTC
- TRBJ2-2 TRBV11-2 - CASSLDYGGGELFF TGTGCCAGCAGCTTAGATTACGGAGGCGGGGAGCTGTTTTTT
- TRBJ1-1 TRBV6-1 - CASSVLEGKAEAFF TGTGCCAGCAGTGTTCTAGAGGGAAAGGCTGAAGCTTTCTTT
- TRBJ1-3 TRBV6-1 many CATLRGRTTSGNTIYF TGTGCCACCCTAAGGGGTAGGACAACCTCTGGAAACACCATATATTTT
- TRBJ1-1 TRBV5-1 many CASSLGDGWGTEAFF TGCGCCAGCAGCTTGGGGGACGGGTGGGGCACTGAAGCTTTCTTT
TRBD1 TRBJ2-2 TRBV5-6 few CASSLGTGDAGELFF TGTGCCAGCAGCTTGGGGACAGGGGATGCCGGGGAGCTGTTTTTT
- TRBJ1-1 TRBV9 - CASSVGAVSTEAFF TGTGCCAGCAGCGTAGGGGCCGTTTCCACTGAAGCTTTCTTT
- TRBJ1-6 TRBV27 many CASSTVWRRNSPLHF TGTGCCAGCAGTACGGTGTGGCGACGGAATTCACCCCTCCACTTT
- TRBJ2-3 TRBV20-1 - CSARTGQSDTDTQYF TGCAGTGCTAGGACCGGACAGTCGGACACAGATACGCAGTATTTT
- TRBJ2-7 TRBV6-5 many CASSYNGAPSYEQYF TGTGCCAGCAGTTACAATGGGGCCCCGTCCTACGAGCAGTACTTC
- TRBJ1-1 TRBV23-1 many CASSQSYRNPFF TGCGCCAGCAGTCAATCTTACAGGAACCCCTTTTTT
TRBD1 TRBJ2-5 TRBV6-5 - CASSYYRDSQETQYF TGTGCCAGCAGTTACTACCGGGACAGCCAAGAGACCCAGTACTTC
- TRBJ1-1 TRBV7-9 many CASSYDRNTEAFF TGTGCCAGCAGCTACGACAGAAACACTGAAGCTTTCTTT
- TRBJ2-3 TRBV20-1 many CSAPQGGSTDTQYF TGCAGTGCTCCTCAAGGGGGTAGCACAGATACGCAGTATTTT
- TRBJ1-1 TRBV10-1 many CASNDNRNTEAFF TGCGCCAGCAACGATAACAGGAACACTGAAGCTTTCTTT
- TRBJ1-5 TRBV7-9 few CASSQTGSNQPQHF TGTGCCAGCAGTCAAACAGGGAGCAATCAGCCCCAGCATTTT
- TRBJ2-7 TRBV5-5 many CASSFLYEQYF TGTGCCAGCAGCTTTCTCTACGAGCAGTACTTC
TRBD2 TRBJ2-3 TRBV11-2 medium-sized CASSLGRGTDTQYF TGTGCCAGCAGCTTAGGGCGGGGGACAGATACGCAGTATTTT
- TRBJ1-6 TRBV5-5 many CASSLSAGGTSPLHF TGTGCCAGCAGCTTGTCGGCCGGGGGGACTTCACCCCTCCACTTT
- TRBJ1-1 TRBV7-7 - CASRCIRNTEAFF TGTGCCAGCAGATGTATTCGGAACACTGAAGCTTTCTTT
- TRBJ1-2 TRBV21-1 few CASSEGTGRNYGYTF TGTGCCAGCAGCGAAGGGACAGGGCGGAACTATGGCTACACCTTC
TRBD1 TRBJ1-5 TRBV5-1 many CASSLGDRGDQPQHF TGCGCCAGCAGCTTAGGCGACAGGGGCGATCAGCCCCAGCATTTT
- TRBJ2-5 TRBV29-1 many CSGGDPQETQYF TGCAGCGGGGGCGACCCACAAGAGACCCAGTACTTC
TRBD1 TRBJ2-4 TRBV28 few CASRPDRADIQYF TGTGCCAGCAGGCCGGACAGGGCGGACATTCAGTACTTC
- TRBJ1-4 TRBV15 - CATSRDEGTFEKLFF TGTGCCACCAGCAGAGATGAAGGGACGTTTGAAAAACTGTTTTTT
- TRBJ1-2 TRBV10-3 - CAISEGRFGGYTF TGTGCCATCAGTGAAGGACGGTTTGGGGGCTACACCTTC
- TRBJ2-1 TRBV2 many CASSTELYNEQFF TGTGCCAGCAGCACAGAACTCTACAATGAGCAGTTCTTC
- TRBJ1-4 TRBV4-2 many CASSQMGEKLFF TGTGCCAGCAGCCAAATGGGGGAAAAACTGTTTTTT
- TRBJ2-7 TRBV27 many CASSLHRNRVEDEQYF TGTGCCAGCAGTCTACATAGAAACAGGGTTGAGGACGAGCAGTACTTC
- TRBJ1-5 TRBV28 - CASSSIDQPQHF TGTGCCAGCAGTTCAATAGATCAGCCCCAGCATTTT
TRBD1 TRBJ2-4 TRBV7-2 many CASTSGTAKNIQYF TGTGCCAGCACTTCCGGGACAGCTAAAAACATTCAGTACTTC
- TRBJ1-5 TRBV6-6 many CASSYVGLDNQPQHF TGTGCCAGCAGTTACGTGGGGCTGGACAATCAGCCCCAGCATTTT
TRBD1 TRBJ1-1 TRBV29-1 many CSVLTYRGSSLNTEAFF TGCAGCGTTCTAACATACAGGGGGTCTTCCTTGAACACTGAAGCTTTCTTT
- TRBJ2-7 TRBV7-2 many CASSYRDRPGEQYF TGTGCCAGCAGCTATCGCGACAGGCCAGGCGAGCAGTACTTC
TRBD1 TRBJ2-7 TRBV12-3/TRBV12-4 few CASSLAGNRDSLYF TGTGCCAGCAGTTTGGCAGGCAACCGGGACAGTTTGTACTTC
- TRBJ2-1 TRBV4-2 - CASSQDRAEQFF TGTGCCAGCAGCCAAGACCGGGCTGAGCAGTTCTTC
- TRBJ1-6 TRBV12-3/TRBV12-4 many CASSLLGEGKSPLHF TGTGCCAGCAGTTTGCTCGGGGAGGGCAAATCACCCCTCCACTTT
- TRBJ1-5 TRBV6-2/TRBV6-3 many CASSYSIDINQPQHF TGTGCCAGCAGTTACTCGATAGACATCAATCAGCCCCAGCATTTT
- TRBJ1-1 TRBV4-3 few CASSQVGRSNTEAFF TGCGCCAGCAGCCAAGTCGGACGATCGAACACTGAAGCTTTCTTT
- TRBJ1-2 TRBV20-1 few CSARVGGYGYTF TGCAGTGCTAGAGTTGGGGGGTATGGCTACACCTTC
- TRBJ2-7 TRBV6-2/TRBV6-3 - CASSPSASYYEQYF TGTGCCAGCAGCCCCTCCGCGTCCTACTACGAGCAGTACTTC
- TRBJ1-2 TRBV1 - CTSSQKTGPDYGYTF TGCACCAGCAGCCAAAAGACAGGGCCTGACTATGGCTACACCTTC
TRBD2 TRBJ2-3 TRBV7-8 many CASSSKGTSVGTDTQYF TGTGCCAGCAGCTCCAAGGGAACTAGCGTCGGCACAGATACGCAGTATTTT
- TRBJ1-1 TRBV2 many CASSYFQARTEHTEAFF TGTGCCAGCAGTTATTTTCAAGCAAGGACAGAGCACACTGAAGCTTTCTTT
- TRBJ2-3 TRBV7-3 few CASSDQGGRDTQYF TGTGCCAGCAGCGACCAGGGAGGCCGAGATACGCAGTATTTT
- TRBJ2-2 TRBV29-1 many CSAQKGNTGELFF TGCAGCGCTCAGAAAGGGAACACCGGGGAGCTGTTTTTT
- TRBJ1-4 TRBV7-6 few CASSSLPAATNEKLFF TGTGCCAGCAGCTCCCTACCAGCCGCAACTAATGAAAAACTGTTTTTT
- TRBJ1-2 TRBV6-1 many CASSDSNYGYTF TGTGCCAGCAGTGACTCCAACTATGGCTACACCTTC
- TRBJ2-2 TRBV7-9 - CASSLRELFF TGTGCCAGCAGCTTACGGGAGCTGTTTTTT
TRBD1 TRBJ2-5 TRBV11-1 many CASTEGQAIEGETQYF TGTGCCAGCACCGAGGGACAGGCAATCGAGGGGGAGACCCAGTACTTC
- TRBJ2-2 TRBV12-3/TRBV12-4 many CASSYVTGELFF TGTGCCAGCAGCTACGTGACCGGGGAGCTGTTTTTT
- TRBJ2-1 TRBV15 many CATSREGNEQFF TGTGCCACCAGCAGAGAGGGCAATGAGCAGTTCTTC
- TRBJ2-4 TRBV6-4 - CASSPTAAAAAKNIQYF TGTGCCAGCAGTCCAACCGCGGCAGCAGCAGCCAAAAACATTCAGTACTTC
TRBD1 TRBJ1-2 TRBV7-9 many CASSLVQGDGYTF TGTGCCAGCAGCTTGGTACAGGGGGATGGCTACACCTTC
- TRBJ1-2 TRBV6-5 few CASSYASGSNYGYTF TGTGCCAGCAGTTACGCCTCTGGCAGCAACTATGGCTACACCTTC
- TRBJ1-3 TRBV3-1 many CASSPRTGLNRGGNTIYF TGTGCCAGCAGCCCCCGCACAGGGTTAAATCGGGGTGGAAACACCATATATTTT
TRBD1 TRBJ1-2 TRBV7-9 many CASSLAGTGTNYGYTF TGTGCCAGCAGCTTAGCCGGGACAGGAACTAACTATGGCTACACCTTC